This entry lists 20 T cell receptor beta chains sequenced from one sample in a study of control samples from healthy donors and cancer patients. Clones were read by immunoSEQ multiplex PCR, and TCRdb kept only the in-frame ones, dropping some. The sample lists 100,000 to 150,000 clones, roughly nine tenths occurring once. The sequenced material came from PBMCs. The receptors were sampled from a man aged 50 to 59 with head and neck cancer.

This chain links TRBV28 with TRBJ1-1, with a possible D match to TRBD1 (6 bases). This CDR3 has 14 residues. V lost 6 bases and J lost 0, with 11 bases in between. In germline, CDR1 is MDHEN, CDR2 SYDVKM. CDR3 in amino acids: CASRLGQMNTEAFF. For the CDR3, the DNA is TGTGCCAGCAGGCTAGGACAGATGAACACTGAAGCTTTCTTT.

The chain has TRBV18 and TRBJ1-2; weak D call: TRBD1 (6 bases). This CDR3 spans 13 amino acids. Germline values: CDR1 KGHSH, CDR2 LQKENI. V was clipped by 3 bases and J by 8 bases, with 13 bases between them. The DNA of the CDR3 is TGTGCCAGCTCACCGGGGGGCGCGGACGGCTACACCTTC. This codes for CASSPGGADGYTF.

This clone is a singleton in its sample. CDR3 in DNA: TGTGCCAGCAGTGAAAGGTGGGGGGGCCGGCAGCCCCAGCATTTT. Its protein is CASSERWGGRQPQHF. This chain uses TRBV2 with TRBJ1-5; possibly TRBD1 for D (6 bases). The CDR3 is made up of 15 amino acids. V was pared by 2 bases and J by 7 bases, with 15 bases between. Germline V gene data show CDR1 as SNHLY and CDR2 as FYNNEI.

The chain links TRBV11-2 to TRBJ2-3; no definite D call. CDR1 is SGHAT and CDR2 is FQNNGV in the germline V gene. The CDR3 has 12 residues. V gave up 5 bases and J gave up 0 bases, with 3 bases separating them. This CDR3 is CASSPSTDTQYF. The CDR3 region has the DNA TGTGCCAGCAGCCCCAGCACAGATACGCAGTATTTT.

The chain couples TRBV21-1 to TRBJ2-1; the DNA was not used to check the table's D call, TRBD2. TRBV21-1 constitutes a pseudogene. The CDR3 spans 17 residues. CDR3 sequence reads: CASSATGGALYQNEQFF. CDR3 DNA sequence: TGTGCCAGCAGCGCCACCGGGGGAGCCCTCTATCAGAATGAGCAGTTCTTC.

This rearrangement joins TRBV7-6 to TRBJ1-1; D ambiguous. The CDR3 runs to 15 residues. Trimming removed 4 bases at V and 0 bases at J, with 12 bases between. CDR1 SGHVS and CDR2 FNYEAQ come from the germline V gene. The CDR3 loop reads CASSYNPDMNTEAFF. CDR3 DNA: TGTGCCAGCAGCTATAACCCAGACATGAACACTGAAGCTTTCTTT.

This clone was seen a few times. The chain carries TRBV5-1 and TRBJ2-7; 10 nucleotides line up with TRBD2. V trimming: 1 base; J trimming: 1 base; junction bases outside the gene matches: 11. This CDR3 has 18 residues. The germline gives CDR1 SGHRS, CDR2 YFSETQ. CDR3: CASSLLQAGGSFSYEQYF. For the CDR3, the DNA is TGCGCCAGCAGCTTGCTCCAAGCGGGAGGGTCCTTTTCCTACGAGCAGTACTTC.

The rearrangement joins TRBV9 to TRBJ2-1, with 13 positions matching TRBD2. With V trimmed by 4 bases and J by 6 bases, 4 bases remained unmatched. CDR3 length: 15 amino acids. Germline V gene lookup returns CDR1 SGDLS and CDR2 YYNGEE. CDR3 sequence reads: CASSLRLAGGNEQFF. DNA for the CDR3: TGTGCCAGCAGCCTTCGACTAGCGGGGGGCAATGAGCAGTTCTTC. Full variable domain (missing parts from reference TRBV9 and TRBJ2-1): DSGVTQTPKHLITATGQRVTLRCSPRSGDLSVYWYQQSLDQGLQFLIQYYNGEERAKGNILERFSAQQFPDLHSELNLSSLELGDSALYFCASSLRLAGGNEQFFGPGTRLTVL.

Written as DNA, the CDR3 is TGTGCCAGTAGTATAAGTTCAAGGGGCCCAATAGCCCACGTCCTGACTTTC. Residues: CASSISSRGPIAHVLTF. The rearrangement joins TRBV19 to TRBJ2-6, with D possibly matching TRBD1 (5 bases). CDR1 is LNHDA, CDR2 SQIVND, per germline (reference sequence). V shed 2 bases and J shed 11 bases, with 22 bases lying between them. The length of the CDR3 is 17 residues. Full variable domain (remainder filled in from reference TRBV19 and TRBJ2-6): DGGITQSPKYLFRKEGQNVTLSCEQNLNHDAMYWYRQDPGQGLRLIYYSQIVNDFQKGDIAEGYSVSREKKESFPLTVTSAQKNPTAFYLCASSISSRGPIAHVLTFGAGSRLTVL.

The chain has TRBV6-5 and TRBJ2-1; 7 nucleotides match TRBD1. Germline lookup yields CDR1 MNHEY and CDR2 SVGAGI. This CDR3 spans 15 amino acids. V dropped 7 bases and J dropped 6; count of bases not matched to a gene: 12. CDR3 bases: TGTGCCAGCACTATCGACAGGGTAGCAGGCAATGAGCAGTTCTTC. Translating gives CASTIDRVAGNEQFF.

The chain employs TRBV28 and TRBJ1-6, with D possibly matching TRBD1 (5 bases). Germline V gene sequence: CDR1 MDHEN, CDR2 SYDVKM. V dropped 5 bases and J dropped 7 bases, with 9 bases sitting between them. The CDR3 spans 13 residues. CDR3 in DNA: TGTGCCAGCAGTCAGGGTGTGAATTCACCCCTCCACTTT. Translated, it gives CASSQGVNSPLHF.

V is TRBV7-9 and J is TRBJ1-1, with TRBD1 as a possible D gene (6 bases). The germline V gene has CDR1 SEHNR and CDR2 FQNEAQ (reference sequence). Trimming cost V 6 bases and J 6 bases, with 17 bases left between them. The CDR3 runs to 14 residues. CDR3 in amino acids: CASRPKRGGAEAFF. CDR3 DNA sequence: TGTGCCAGCAGACCAAAACGAGGGGGAGCTGAAGCTTTCTTT.

This clone showed up just a few times. The J gene is TRBJ2-7, the V gene TRBV27; 10 positions agree with TRBD2. The CDR3 covers 15 residues. V lost 2 bases to trimming and J lost 6 bases; unmatched junction nucleotides: 7. The V gene's germline CDR1 is MNHEY and CDR2 SMNVEV (reference sequence). CDR3 residues: CASSLQSSGSGEQYF. The CDR3 region has the DNA TGTGCCAGCAGTTTACAATCTAGCGGGAGTGGCGAGCAGTACTTC.

Comments on this clone: Other DNA sequences in this specimen translate into the identical CDR3. The chain has TRBV28 and TRBJ2-7; tentative D call: TRBD2 (5 bases). CDR3 length: 13 residues. The germline CDR1 and CDR2 sequences are MDHEN and SYDVKM. V lost 3 bases to trimming and J lost 3 bases, with 9 bases between them. The CDR3 loop reads CASSLGGRYEQYF. CDR3 nucleotides: TGTGCCAGCAGTTTGGGCGGGCGCTACGAGCAGTACTTC. The complete variable domain, with remaining parts taken from reference TRBV28 and TRBJ2-7, reads DVKVTQSSRYLVKRTGEKVFLECVQDMDHENMFWYRQDPGLGLRLIYFSYDVKMKEKGDIPEGYSVSREKKERFSLILESASTNQTSMYLCASSLGGRYEQYFGPGTRLTVT.

The rearrangement uses TRBV12-3 or TRBV12-4 and TRBJ1-6, with a possible D match to TRBD1 (6 bases). The length of the CDR3 is 13 residues. V gave up 5 bases and J gave up 7 bases, with 9 bases separating them. The CDR3 DNA reads TGTGCCAGCAGTGGACAGTTCAATTCACCCCTCCACTTT. It specifies CASSGQFNSPLHF.

V and J are TRBV7-9 and TRBJ1-1, with D unresolved. This CDR3 contains 14 residues. The V end lost 5 bases, the J end lost 7 bases, and 17 bases lay between the germline ends. In germline, CDR1 is SEHNR, CDR2 FQNEAQ (reference sequence). The CDR3 loop reads CASSPRDLPYEAFF. The CDR3 coding sequence is TGTGCCAGCAGCCCGCGGGATCTACCCTATGAAGCTTTCTTT.

The rearrangement uses TRBV28 and TRBJ2-5, with 7 bases matching TRBD2. The germline V gene encodes CDR1 MDHEN and CDR2 SYDVKM. Trimming removed 6 bases from V and 4 bases from J; junction bases left unmatched: 8. CDR3 length: 14 amino acids. CDR3 sequence reads: CASRRTSSRETQYF. CDR3 coding DNA: TGTGCCAGCAGACGGACTAGTAGTCGAGAGACCCAGTACTTC. Looking up the rest from reference TRBV28 and TRBJ2-5 gives the full variable domain: DVKVTQSSRYLVKRTGEKVFLECVQDMDHENMFWYRQDPGLGLRLIYFSYDVKMKEKGDIPEGYSVSREKKERFSLILESASTNQTSMYLCASRRTSSRETQYFGPGTRLLVL.

CDR3 amino acids: CASSLGGVNEQFF. CDR3 nucleotide sequence: TGTGCCAGCAGCTTAGGGGGCGTCAATGAGCAGTTCTTC. The chain carries TRBV11-3 and TRBJ2-1; TRBD1 might be the D (5 bases). V was clipped by 1 base and J by 6 bases, with 7 bases between them. The germline V gene encodes CDR1 SGHNT and CDR2 YENEEA. This CDR3 has 13 amino acids.

The chain is built from TRBV28 and TRBJ2-1, with 7 bases that match TRBD2. Germline CDR1 reads MDHEN; CDR2 reads SYDVKM. This CDR3 is built from 15 residues. V was clipped by 8 bases and J by 2 bases; unmatched bases: 9. For the CDR3, the DNA is TGTGCCAGCCGGGACTACCGAAAGGCCTACAATGAGCAGTTCTTC. Protein product: CASRDYRKAYNEQFF.

The chain links TRBV5-1 to TRBJ1-2; no reliable D call. The V end lost 2 bases, the J end lost 2 bases, and 10 bases lay between the germline ends. The CDR3 covers 14 residues. Germline CDR1 SGHRS, CDR2 YFSETQ. The CDR3 sequence is CASSLGDGNYGYTF. Here the CDR3 DNA reads TGCGCCAGCAGCTTAGGTGATGGAAACTATGGCTACACCTTC.